This section outlines one T cell receptor (beta chain) sequence together with its context. TCRdb's copy holds only in-frame clones and misses some; the assay was immunoSEQ multiplex PCR. The table shows some 1 million clones, with under 80% occurring only once. Healthy HIV-negative adults without recent acute infections or vaccinations served as donors. The donor cohort consisted entirely of Caucasian adults residing in Nashville, Tennessee. The germline V gene has CDR1 SGHRS and CDR2 YFSETQ. V lost 4 bases and J lost 2; bases outside the gene matches: 6. This CDR3 spans 15 amino acids. This specimen belongs to a study of shared clonotypes between healthy human individuals.

The source of this sequence is a man aged 18 to 30 in good health. The chain couples TRBV5-1 to TRBJ2-7, with 10 bases lining up with TRBD1. The specimen was memory CD4+ T cells sorted from blood. Subset meaning: CD45RA-negative fraction. The chain's CDR3 is CASSTGTGETYEQYF. CDR3 coding DNA: TGCGCCAGCAGCACTGGGACAGGGGAAACCTACGAGCAGTACTTC.